Sequencing of this TCR beta chain was carried out in a study of shared clonotypes between healthy human individuals. This clone showed up just a few times. No antigen is known for it. CDR1 is SEHNR and CDR2 is FQNEAQ in the germline V gene (reference sequence). The CDR3 has 13 residues. Trimming took off 1 base at V and 3 bases at J, with 6 bases between the two ends. Sorted-subset replicate PCR reactions contained 150 to 200 ng DNA, corresponding to approximately 30,000 T cell genomes. The protocol was immunoSEQ multiplex PCR, while the TCRdb copy is restricted to in-frame clones and leaves out a portion. The sample includes about 79,000 clones, about 63% seen only once; the top ten take over 50%. All donors qualified as healthy HIV-negative adults and had experienced no recent acute infections or vaccinations. The CD8 memory sample joined CD45RO+ cells and CCR7-negative CD45RA+ cells. Study results and caveats: All-four-donor shared clonotypes had higher generation probabilities than non-shared clonotypes did.

This rearrangement joins TRBV7-9 to TRBJ2-5; D not certain. The sequenced sample consisted of memory CD8+ T cells sorted from blood. Subset: CD45RO+ cells pooled with CCR7-negative TemRA cells. This receptor was identified in a man aged 25-40 years in good health. The CDR3 DNA is TGTGCCAGCAGCTTAGACAGAGAAGAGACCCAGTACTTC. Its protein product is CASSLDREETQYF.